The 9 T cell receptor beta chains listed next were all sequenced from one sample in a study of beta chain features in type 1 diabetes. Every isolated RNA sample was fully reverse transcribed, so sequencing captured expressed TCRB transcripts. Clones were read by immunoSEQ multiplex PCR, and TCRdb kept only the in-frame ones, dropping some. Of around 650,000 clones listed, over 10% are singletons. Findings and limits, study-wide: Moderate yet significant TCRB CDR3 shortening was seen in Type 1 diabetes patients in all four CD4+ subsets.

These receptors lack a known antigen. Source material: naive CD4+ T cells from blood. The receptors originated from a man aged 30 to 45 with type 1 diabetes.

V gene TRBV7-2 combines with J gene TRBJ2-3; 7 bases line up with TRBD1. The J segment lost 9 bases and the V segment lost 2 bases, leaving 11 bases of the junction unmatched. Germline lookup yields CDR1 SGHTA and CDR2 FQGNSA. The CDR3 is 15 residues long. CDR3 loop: CASSLLRGGSRTQYF. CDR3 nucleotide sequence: TGTGCCAGCAGCTTATTACGAGGGGGCAGTAGGACGCAGTATTTT.

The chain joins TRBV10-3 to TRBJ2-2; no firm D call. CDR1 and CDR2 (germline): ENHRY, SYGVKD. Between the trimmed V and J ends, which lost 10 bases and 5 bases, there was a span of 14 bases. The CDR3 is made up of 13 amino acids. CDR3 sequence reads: CASTYGLTGELFF. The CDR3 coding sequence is TGTGCCAGCACCTATGGGTTGACCGGGGAGCTGTTTTTT.

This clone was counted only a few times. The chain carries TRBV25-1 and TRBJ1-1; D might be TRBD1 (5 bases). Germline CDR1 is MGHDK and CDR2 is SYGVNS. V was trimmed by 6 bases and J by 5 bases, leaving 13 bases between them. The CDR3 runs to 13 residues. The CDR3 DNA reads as TGTGCCAGCAGCCCAGGGAGGAGGACTGAAGCTTTCTTT. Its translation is CASSPGRRTEAFF.

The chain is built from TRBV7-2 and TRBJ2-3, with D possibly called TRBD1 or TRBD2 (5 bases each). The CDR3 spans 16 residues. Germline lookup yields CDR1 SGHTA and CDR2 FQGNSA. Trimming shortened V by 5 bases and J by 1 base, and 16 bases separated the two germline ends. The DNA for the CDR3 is TGTGCCAGCAGCCCACGAGGGGCTCTCGGCACAGATACGCAGTATTTT. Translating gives CASSPRGALGTDTQYF.

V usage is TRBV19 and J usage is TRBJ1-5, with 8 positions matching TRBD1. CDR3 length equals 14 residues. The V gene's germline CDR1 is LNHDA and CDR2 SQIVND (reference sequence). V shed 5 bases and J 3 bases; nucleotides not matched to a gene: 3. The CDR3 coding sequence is TGTGCCAGTAGTCCGACAGGGGACAATCAGCCCCAGCATTTT. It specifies CASSPTGDNQPQHF.

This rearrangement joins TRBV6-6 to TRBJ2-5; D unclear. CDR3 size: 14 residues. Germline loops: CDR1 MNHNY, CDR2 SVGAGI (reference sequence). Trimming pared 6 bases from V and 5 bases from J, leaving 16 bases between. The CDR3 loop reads CASRRLDVLETQYF. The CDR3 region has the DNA TGTGCCAGCAGACGCTTGGACGTGCTCGAGACCCAGTACTTC.

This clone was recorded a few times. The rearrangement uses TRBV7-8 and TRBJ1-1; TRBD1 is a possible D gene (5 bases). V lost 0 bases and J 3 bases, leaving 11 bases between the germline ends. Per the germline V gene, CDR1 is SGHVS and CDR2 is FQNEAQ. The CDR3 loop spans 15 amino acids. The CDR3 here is CASSLASGSDTEAFF. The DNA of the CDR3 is TGTGCCAGCAGCTTAGCGTCAGGGAGCGACACTGAAGCTTTCTTT.

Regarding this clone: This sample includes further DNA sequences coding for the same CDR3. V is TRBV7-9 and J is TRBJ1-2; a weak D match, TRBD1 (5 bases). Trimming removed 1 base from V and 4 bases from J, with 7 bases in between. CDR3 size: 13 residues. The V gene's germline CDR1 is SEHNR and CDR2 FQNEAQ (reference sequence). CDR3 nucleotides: TGTGCCAGCAGCTTAGGAGGGGTCTATGGCTACACCTTC. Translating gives CASSLGGVYGYTF.

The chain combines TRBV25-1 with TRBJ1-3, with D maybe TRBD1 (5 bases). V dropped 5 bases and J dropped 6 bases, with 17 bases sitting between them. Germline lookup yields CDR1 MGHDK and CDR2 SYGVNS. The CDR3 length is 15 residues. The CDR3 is CASSRRGAAENTIYF. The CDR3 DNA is TGTGCCAGCAGTCGGAGGGGCGCTGCTGAAAACACCATATATTTT.